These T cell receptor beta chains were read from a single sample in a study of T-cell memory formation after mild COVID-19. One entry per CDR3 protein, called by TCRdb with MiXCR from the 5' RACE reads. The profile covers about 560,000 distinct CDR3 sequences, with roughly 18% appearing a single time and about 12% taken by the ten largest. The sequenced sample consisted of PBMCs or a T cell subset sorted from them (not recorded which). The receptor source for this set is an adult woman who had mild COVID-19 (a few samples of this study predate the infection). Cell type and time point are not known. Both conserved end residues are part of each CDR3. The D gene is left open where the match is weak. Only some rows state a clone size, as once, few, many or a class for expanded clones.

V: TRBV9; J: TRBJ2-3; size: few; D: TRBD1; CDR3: CASSPHRWGQEAYTQYF; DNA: TGTGCCAGCAGCCCACACCGGTGGGGACAGGAGGCCTATACGCAGTATTTT
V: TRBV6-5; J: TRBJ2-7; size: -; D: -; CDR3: CASSYQGHRDYEQYF; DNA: TGTGCCAGCAGTTACCAAGGACACAGGGACTACGAGCAGTACTTC
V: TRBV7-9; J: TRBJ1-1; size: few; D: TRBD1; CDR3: CASSLFHRGPEAFF; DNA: TGTGCCAGCAGCCTCTTCCACAGGGGTCCTGAAGCTTTCTTT
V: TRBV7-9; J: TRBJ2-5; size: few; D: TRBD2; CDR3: CASRPKRLAGYEETQYF; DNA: TGTGCCAGCAGACCAAAACGACTAGCGGGGTATGAGGAGACCCAGTACTTC
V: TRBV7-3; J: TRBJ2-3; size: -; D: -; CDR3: CASSDNLGGGTDTQYF; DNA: TGTGCCAGTAGCGACAATCTAGGGGGAGGAACAGATACGCAGTATTTT
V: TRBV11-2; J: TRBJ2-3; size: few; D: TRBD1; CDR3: CASSLFGTGSTDTQYF; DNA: TGTGCCAGCAGCTTATTCGGGACAGGGAGCACAGATACGCAGTATTTT
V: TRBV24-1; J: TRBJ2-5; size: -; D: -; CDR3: CATSGLDKGETQYF; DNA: TGTGCCACCAGTGGACTGGACAAAGGAGAGACCCAGTACTTC
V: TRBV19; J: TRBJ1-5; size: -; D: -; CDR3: CASSISRGNQPQHF; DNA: TGTGCCAGTAGTATCTCCAGGGGAAATCAGCCCCAGCATTTT
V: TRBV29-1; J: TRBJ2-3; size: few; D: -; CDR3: CSVVGHSGSDTQYF; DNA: TGCAGCGTAGTAGGGCATAGCGGAAGCGATACGCAGTATTTT
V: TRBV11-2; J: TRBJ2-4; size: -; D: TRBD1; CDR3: CASSLGDSLAKNIQYF; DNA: TGTGCCAGCAGCTTAGGGGACAGTTTAGCCAAAAACATTCAGTACTTC
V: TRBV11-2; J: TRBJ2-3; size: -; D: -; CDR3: CASSLLGGFDPDTQYF; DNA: TGTGCCAGCAGCTTATTGGGGGGCTTTGACCCAGATACGCAGTATTTT
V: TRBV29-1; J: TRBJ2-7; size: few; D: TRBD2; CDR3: CSVVYSGATYEQYF; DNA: TGCAGCGTTGTTTATAGCGGGGCAACCTACGAGCAGTACTTC
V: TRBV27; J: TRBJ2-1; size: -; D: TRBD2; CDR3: CASSLQRGGRDEQFF; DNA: TGTGCCAGCAGTTTACAGCGGGGGGGCCGCGATGAGCAGTTCTTC
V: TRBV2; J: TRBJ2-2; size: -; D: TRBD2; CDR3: CASRSSGGTFTGELFF; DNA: TGTGCCAGCAGATCTAGCGGGGGGACCTTCACCGGGGAGCTGTTTTTT
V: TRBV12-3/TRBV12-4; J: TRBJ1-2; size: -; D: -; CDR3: CASSEILNYGYTF; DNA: TGTGCCAGCAGTGAAATCCTCAACTATGGCTACACCTTC
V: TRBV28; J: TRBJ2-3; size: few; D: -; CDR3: CASSSPGSGADTQYF; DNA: TGTGCCAGCTCTTCACCCGGGTCGGGCGCAGATACGCAGTATTTT
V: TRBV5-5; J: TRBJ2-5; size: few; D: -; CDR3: CASSLALVEETQYF; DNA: TGTGCCAGCAGCTTGGCTCTAGTTGAAGAGACCCAGTACTTC
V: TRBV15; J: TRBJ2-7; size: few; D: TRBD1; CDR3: CATGTEYEQYF; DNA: TGTGCCACCGGGACAGAGTACGAGCAGTACTTC
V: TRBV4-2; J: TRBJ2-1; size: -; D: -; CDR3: CASSQEDAGRFYNEQFF; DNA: TGTGCCAGCAGCCAAGAGGATGCAGGGCGATTTTACAATGAGCAGTTCTTC
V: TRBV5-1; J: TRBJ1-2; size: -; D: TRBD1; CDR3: CASSGGTENYGYTF; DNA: TGCGCCAGCAGCGGCGGGACAGAGAACTATGGCTACACCTTC
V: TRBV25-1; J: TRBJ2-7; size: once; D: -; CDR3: CASNPDSSGEQYF; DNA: TGTGCCAGCAATCCCGACAGCTCGGGCGAGCAGTACTTC
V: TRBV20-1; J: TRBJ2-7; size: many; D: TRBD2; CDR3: CSAGELAENYEQYF; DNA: TGCAGTGCTGGGGAACTAGCGGAGAACTACGAGCAGTACTTC
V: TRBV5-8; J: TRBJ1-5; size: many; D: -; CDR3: CASSLKGSLQPQHF; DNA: TGTGCCAGCAGCTTGAAAGGCTCCTTACAGCCCCAGCATTTT
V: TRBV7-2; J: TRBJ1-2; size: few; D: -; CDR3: CASSWGVTIGYGYTF; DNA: TGTGCCAGCAGTTGGGGGGTGACGATAGGATATGGCTACACCTTC
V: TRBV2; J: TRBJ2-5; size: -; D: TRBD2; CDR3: CASTTPGLAPTQYF; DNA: TGTGCCAGCACCACACCGGGACTAGCTCCGACCCAGTACTTC
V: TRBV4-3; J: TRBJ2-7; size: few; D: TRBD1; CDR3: CASSARGSTGGGNEQYF; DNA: TGCGCCAGCAGCGCTAGGGGTAGTACAGGGGGAGGAAACGAGCAGTACTTC
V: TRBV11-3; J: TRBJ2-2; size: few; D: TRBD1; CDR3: CASSSNRGYTGELFF; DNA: TGTGCCAGCAGCTCTAACAGGGGGTACACCGGGGAGCTGTTTTTT